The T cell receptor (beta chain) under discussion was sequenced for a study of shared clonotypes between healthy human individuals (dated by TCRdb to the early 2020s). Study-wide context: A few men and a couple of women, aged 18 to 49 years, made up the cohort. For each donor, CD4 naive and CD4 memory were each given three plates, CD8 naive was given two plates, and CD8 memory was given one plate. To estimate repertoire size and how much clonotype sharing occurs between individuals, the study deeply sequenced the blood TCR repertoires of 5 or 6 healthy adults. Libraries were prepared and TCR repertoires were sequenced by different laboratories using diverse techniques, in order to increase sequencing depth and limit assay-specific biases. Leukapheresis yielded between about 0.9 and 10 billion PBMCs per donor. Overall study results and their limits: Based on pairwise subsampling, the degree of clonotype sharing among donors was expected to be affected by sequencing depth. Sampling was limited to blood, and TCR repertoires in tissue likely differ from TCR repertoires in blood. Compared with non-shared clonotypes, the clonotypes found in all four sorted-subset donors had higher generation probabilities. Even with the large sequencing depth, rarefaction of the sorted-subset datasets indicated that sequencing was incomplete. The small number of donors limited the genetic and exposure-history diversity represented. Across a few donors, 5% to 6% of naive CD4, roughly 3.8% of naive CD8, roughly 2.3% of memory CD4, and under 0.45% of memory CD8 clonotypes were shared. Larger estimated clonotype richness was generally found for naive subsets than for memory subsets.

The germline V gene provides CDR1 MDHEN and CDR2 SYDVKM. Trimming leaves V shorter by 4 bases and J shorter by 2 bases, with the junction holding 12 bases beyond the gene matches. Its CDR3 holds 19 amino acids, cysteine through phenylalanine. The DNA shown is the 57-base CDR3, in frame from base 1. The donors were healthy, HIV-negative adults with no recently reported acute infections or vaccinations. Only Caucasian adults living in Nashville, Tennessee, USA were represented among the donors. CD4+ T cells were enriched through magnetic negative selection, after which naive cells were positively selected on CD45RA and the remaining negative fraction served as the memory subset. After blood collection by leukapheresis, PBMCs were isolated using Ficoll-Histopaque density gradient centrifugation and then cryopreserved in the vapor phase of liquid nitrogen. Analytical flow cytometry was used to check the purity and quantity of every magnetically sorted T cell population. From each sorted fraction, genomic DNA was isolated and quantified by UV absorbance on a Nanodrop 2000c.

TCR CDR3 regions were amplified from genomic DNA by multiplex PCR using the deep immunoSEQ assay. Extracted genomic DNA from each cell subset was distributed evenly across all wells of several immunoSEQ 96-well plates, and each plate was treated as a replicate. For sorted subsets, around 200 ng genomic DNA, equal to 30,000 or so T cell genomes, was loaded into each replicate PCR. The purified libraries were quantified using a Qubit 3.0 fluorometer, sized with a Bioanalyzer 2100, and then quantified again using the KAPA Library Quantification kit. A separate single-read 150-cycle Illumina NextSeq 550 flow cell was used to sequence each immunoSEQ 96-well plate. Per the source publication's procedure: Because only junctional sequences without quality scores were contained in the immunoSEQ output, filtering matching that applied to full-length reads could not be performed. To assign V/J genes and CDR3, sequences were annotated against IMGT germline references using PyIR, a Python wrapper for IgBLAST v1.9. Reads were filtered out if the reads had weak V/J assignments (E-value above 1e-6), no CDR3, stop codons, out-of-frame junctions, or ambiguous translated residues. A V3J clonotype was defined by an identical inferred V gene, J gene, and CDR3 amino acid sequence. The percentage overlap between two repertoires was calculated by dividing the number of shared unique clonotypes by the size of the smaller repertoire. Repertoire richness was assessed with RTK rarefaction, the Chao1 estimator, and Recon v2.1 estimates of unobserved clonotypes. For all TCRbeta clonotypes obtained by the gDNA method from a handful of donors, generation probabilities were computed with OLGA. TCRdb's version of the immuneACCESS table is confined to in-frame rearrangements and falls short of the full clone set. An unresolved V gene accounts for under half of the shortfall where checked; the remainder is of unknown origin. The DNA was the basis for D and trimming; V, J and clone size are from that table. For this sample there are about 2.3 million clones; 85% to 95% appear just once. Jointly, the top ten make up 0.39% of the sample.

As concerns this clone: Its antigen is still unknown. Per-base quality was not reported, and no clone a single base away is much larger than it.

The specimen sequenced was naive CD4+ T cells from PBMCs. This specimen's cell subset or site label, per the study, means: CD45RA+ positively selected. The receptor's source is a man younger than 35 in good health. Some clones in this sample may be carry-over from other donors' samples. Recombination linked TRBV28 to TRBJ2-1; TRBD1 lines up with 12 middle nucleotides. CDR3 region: CASSSRKGQGAFPYNEQFF. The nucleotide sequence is TGTGCCAGCAGTTCGAGAAAGGGACAGGGGGCGTTCCCCTACAATGAGCAGTTCTTC.